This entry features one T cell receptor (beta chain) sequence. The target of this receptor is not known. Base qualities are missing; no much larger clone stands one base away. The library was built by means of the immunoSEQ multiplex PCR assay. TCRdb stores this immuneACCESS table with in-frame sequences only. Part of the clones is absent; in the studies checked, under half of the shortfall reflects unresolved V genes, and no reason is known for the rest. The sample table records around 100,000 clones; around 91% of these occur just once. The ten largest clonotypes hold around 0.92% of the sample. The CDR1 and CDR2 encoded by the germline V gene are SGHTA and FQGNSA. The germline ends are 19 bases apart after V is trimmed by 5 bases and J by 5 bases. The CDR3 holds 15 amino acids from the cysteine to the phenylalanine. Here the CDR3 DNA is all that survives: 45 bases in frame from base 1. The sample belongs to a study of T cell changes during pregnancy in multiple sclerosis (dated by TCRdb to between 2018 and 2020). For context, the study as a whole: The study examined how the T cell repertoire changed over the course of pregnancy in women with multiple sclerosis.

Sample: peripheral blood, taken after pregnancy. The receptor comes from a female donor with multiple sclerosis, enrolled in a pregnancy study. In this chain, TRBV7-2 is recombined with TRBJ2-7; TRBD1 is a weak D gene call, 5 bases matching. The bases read TGTGCCAGCAGCGCACCGGACAAGACGGCGGACGAGCAGTACTTC. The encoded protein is CASSAPDKTADEQYF.